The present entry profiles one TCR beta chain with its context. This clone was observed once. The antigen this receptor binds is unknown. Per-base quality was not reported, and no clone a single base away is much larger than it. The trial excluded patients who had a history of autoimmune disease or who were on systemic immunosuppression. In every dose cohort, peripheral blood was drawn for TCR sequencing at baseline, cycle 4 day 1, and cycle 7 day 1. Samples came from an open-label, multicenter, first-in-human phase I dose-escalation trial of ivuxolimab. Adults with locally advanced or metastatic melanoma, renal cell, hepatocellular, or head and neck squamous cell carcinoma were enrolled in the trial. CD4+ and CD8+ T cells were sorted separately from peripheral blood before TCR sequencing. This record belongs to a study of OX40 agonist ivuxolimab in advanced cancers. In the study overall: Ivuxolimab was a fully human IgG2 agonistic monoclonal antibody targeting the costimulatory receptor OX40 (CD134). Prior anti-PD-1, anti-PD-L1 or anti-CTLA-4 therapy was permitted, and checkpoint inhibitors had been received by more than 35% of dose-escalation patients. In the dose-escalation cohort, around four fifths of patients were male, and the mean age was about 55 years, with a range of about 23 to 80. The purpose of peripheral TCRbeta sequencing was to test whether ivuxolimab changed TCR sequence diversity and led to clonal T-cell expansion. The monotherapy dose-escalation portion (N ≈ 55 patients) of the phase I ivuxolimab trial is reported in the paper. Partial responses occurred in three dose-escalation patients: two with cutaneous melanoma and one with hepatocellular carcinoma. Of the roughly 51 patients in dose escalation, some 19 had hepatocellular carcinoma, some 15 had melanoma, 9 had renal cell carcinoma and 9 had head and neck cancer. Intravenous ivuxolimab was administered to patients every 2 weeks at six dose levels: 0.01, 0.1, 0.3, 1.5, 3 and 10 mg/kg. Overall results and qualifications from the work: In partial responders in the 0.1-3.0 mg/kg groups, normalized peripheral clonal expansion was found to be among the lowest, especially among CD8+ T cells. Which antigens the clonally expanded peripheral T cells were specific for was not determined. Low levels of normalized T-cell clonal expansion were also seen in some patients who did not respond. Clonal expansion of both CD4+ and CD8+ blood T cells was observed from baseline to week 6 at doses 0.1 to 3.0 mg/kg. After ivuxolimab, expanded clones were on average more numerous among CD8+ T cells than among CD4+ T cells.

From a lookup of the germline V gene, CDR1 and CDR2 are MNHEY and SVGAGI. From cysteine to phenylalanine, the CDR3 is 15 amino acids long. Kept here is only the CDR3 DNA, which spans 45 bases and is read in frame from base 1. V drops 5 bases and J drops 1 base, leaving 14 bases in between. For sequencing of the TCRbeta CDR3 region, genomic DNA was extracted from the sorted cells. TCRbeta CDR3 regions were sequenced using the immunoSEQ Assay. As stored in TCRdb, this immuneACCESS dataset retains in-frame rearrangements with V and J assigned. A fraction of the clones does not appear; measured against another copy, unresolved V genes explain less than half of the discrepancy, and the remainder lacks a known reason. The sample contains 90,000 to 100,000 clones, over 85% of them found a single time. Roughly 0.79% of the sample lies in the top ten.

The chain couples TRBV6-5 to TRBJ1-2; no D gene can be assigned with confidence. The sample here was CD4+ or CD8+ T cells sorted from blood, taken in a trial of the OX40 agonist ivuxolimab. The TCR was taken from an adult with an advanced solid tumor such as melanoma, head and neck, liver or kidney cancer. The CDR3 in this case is CASSPPIHVNYGYTF. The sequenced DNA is TGTGCCAGCAGTCCCCCGATACACGTTAACTATGGCTACACCTTC.